This T cell receptor (beta chain) is from a study of PD-L1 blockade in urothelial cancer. The method was immunoSEQ multiplex PCR; TCRdb's version includes in-frame clones alone and lacks a portion of them. The sample contains more than 40,000 clones, around nine tenths of which appear only once. Trimming cost V 3 bases and J 5 bases, with 14 bases left between them. CDR3 size: 15 residues. The germline gives CDR1 MNHEY, CDR2 SMNVEV (reference sequence). The material sequenced was PBMCs, taken around atezolizumab (anti-PD-L1) treatment. The TCR originated in a woman aged 55-75 years with urothelial cancer. V gene TRBV27 combines with J gene TRBJ2-1; weak D call: TRBD1 (5 bases). This chain's CDR3 is CASSLLGQGNNEQFF. DNA for the CDR3: TGTGCCAGCAGTTTGTTGGGGCAAGGAAACAATGAGCAGTTCTTC.